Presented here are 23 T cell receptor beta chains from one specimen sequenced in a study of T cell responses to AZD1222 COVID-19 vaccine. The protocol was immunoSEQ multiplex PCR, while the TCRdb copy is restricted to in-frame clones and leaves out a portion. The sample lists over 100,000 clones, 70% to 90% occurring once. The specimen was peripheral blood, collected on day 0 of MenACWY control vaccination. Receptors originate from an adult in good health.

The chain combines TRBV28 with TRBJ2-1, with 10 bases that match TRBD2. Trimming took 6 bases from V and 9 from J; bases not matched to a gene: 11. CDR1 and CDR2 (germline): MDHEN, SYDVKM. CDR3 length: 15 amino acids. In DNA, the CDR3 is TGTGCCAGCAGCCCAGCGGGAGGGCCTATGAGTGAGCAGTTCTTC. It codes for CASSPAGGPMSEQFF.

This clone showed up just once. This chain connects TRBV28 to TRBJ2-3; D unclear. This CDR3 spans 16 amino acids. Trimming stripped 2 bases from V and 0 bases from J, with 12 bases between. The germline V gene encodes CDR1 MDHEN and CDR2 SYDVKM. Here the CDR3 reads CASSLGGVSSTDTQYF. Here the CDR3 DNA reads TGTGCCAGCAGTTTAGGCGGCGTATCTAGCACAGATACGCAGTATTTT.

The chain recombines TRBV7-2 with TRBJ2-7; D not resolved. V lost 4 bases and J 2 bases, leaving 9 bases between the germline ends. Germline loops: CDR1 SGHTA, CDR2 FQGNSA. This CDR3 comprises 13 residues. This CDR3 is CASSSLLAYEQYF. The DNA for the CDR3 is TGTGCCAGCAGCTCCCTCCTGGCCTACGAGCAGTACTTC.

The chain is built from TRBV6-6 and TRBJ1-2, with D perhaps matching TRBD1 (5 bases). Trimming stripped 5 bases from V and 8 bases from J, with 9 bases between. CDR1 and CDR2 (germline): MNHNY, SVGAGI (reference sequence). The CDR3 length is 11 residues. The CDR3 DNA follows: TGTGCCAGCAGTAGCGGGGACGGCTACACCTTC. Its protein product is CASSSGDGYTF.

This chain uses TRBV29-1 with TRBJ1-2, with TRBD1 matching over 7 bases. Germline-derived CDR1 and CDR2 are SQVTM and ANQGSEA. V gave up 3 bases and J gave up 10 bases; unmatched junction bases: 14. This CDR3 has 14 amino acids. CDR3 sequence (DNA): TGCAGCGTTGATGGGGCGACAGGGCCCTCCGTCTACACCTTC. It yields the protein CSVDGATGPSVYTF.

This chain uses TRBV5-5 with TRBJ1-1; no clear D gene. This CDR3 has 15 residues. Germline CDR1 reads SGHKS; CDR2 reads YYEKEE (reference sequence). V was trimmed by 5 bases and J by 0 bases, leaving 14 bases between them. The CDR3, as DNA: TGTGCCAGCAGTCATCAAAACGGGCTGAACACTGAAGCTTTCTTT. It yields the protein CASSHQNGLNTEAFF.

The CDR3 protein is CATSGFDRGSYGYTF. CDR3 coding DNA: TGTGCCACCAGCGGTTTTGACAGGGGTAGCTATGGCTACACCTTC. The V and J genes are TRBV24-1 and TRBJ1-2; TRBD1 aligns across 8 bases. With 7 bases clipped from V and 4 bases from J, the junction kept 10 bases outside the gene matches. This CDR3 is 15 amino acids long. CDR1 is KGHDR and CDR2 is SFDVKD in the germline V gene.

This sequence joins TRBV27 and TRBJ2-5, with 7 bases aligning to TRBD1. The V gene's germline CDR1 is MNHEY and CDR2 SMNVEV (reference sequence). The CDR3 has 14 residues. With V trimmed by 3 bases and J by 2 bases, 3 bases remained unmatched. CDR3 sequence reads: CASSFGTEQETQYF. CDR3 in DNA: TGTGCCAGCAGTTTCGGGACAGAGCAAGAGACCCAGTACTTC.

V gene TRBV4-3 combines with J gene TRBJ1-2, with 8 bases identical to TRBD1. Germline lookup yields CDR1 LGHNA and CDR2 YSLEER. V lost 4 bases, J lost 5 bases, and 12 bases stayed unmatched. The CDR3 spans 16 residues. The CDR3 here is CASSPGQAWLRYGYTF. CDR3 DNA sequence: TGCGCCAGCAGCCCGGGACAGGCCTGGCTGCGGTATGGCTACACCTTC.

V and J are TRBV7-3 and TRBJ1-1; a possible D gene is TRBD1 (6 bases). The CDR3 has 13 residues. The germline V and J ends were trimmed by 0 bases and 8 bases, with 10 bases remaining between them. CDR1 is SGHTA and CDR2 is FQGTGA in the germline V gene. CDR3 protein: CASSLTGGAEAFF. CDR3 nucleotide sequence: TGTGCCAGCAGCTTAACTGGGGGGGCCGAAGCTTTCTTT. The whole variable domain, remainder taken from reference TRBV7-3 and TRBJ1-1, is GAGVSQTPSNKVTEKGKYVELRCDPISGHTALYWYRQSLGQGPEFLIYFQGTGAADDSGLPNDRFFAVRPEGSVSTLKIQRTERGDSAVYLCASSLTGGAEAFFGQGTRLTVV.

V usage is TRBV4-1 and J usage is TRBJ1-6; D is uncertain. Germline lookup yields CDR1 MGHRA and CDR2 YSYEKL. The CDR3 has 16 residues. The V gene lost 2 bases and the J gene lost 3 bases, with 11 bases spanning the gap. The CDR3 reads CASSQYTARYNSPLHF. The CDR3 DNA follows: TGCGCCAGCAGCCAATACACCGCGCGCTATAATTCACCCCTCCACTTT.

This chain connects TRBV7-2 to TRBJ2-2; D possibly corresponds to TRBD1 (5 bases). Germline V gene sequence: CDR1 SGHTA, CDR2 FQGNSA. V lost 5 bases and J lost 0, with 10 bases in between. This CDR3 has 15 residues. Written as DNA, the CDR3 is TGTGCCAGCAGCGTTGGACAAACGAACACCGGGGAGCTGTTTTTT. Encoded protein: CASSVGQTNTGELFF.

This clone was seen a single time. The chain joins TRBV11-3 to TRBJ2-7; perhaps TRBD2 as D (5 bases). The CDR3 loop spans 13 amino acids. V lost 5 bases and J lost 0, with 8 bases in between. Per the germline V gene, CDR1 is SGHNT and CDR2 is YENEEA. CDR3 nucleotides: TGTGCCAGCAGCCTGGGGAGCTCCTACGAGCAGTACTTC. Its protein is CASSLGSSYEQYF.

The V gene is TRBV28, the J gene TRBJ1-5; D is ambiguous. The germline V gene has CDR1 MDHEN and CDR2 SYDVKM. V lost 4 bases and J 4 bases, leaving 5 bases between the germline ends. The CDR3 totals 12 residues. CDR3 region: CASSSGNQPQHF. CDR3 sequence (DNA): TGTGCCAGCAGTTCCGGGAATCAGCCCCAGCATTTT.

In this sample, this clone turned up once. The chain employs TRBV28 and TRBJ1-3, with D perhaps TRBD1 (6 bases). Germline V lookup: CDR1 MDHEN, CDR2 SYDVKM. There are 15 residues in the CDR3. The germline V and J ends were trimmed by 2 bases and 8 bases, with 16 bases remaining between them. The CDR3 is CASSLLSGAYHTIYF. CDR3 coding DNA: TGTGCCAGCAGTTTACTTTCAGGGGCCTATCACACCATATATTTT.

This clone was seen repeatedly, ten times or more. CDR3 sequence (DNA): TGTGCCATCAGCGTTCGTTCCGGGACAGCCACCTACGAGCAGTACTTC. Its protein is CAISVRSGTATYEQYF. The V call is TRBV10-3, the J call TRBJ2-7; TRBD1 aligns across 7 bases. Trimming removed 6 bases from V and 2 bases from J; junction bases left unmatched: 13. Germline loops: CDR1 ENHRY, CDR2 SYGVKD. There are 16 residues in the CDR3.

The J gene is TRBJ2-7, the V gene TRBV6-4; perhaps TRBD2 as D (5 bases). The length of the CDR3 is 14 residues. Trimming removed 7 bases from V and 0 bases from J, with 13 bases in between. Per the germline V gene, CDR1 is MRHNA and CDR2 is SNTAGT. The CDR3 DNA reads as TGTGCCAGCAAGCCTAGCCCCAGCTCCTACGAGCAGTACTTC. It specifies CASKPSPSSYEQYF.

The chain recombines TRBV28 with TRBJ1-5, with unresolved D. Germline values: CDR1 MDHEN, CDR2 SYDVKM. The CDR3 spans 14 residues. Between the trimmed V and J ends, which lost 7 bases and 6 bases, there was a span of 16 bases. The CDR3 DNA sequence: TGTGCCAGCAAGCCCTCAGGCGACCGTCAGCCCCAGCATTTT. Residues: CASKPSGDRQPQHF.

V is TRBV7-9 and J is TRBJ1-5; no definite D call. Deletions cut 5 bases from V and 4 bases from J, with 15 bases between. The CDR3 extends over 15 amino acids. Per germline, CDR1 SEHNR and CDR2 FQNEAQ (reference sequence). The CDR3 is CASSPSVGPNQPQHF. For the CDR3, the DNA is TGTGCCAGCAGCCCGTCCGTGGGCCCGAATCAGCCCCAGCATTTT. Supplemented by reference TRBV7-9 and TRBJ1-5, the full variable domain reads DTGVSQNPRHKITKRGQNVTFRCDPISEHNRLYWYRQTLGQGPEFLTYFQNEAQLEKSRLLSDRFSAERPKGSFSTLEIQRTEQGDSAMYLCASSPSVGPNQPQHFGDGTRLSIL.

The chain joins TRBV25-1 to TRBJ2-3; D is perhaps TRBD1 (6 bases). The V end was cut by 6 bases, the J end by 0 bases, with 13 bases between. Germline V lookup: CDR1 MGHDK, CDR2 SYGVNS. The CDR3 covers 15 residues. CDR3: CASSYYRASTDTQYF. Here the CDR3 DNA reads TGTGCCAGCAGCTACTACAGGGCTAGCACAGATACGCAGTATTTT.

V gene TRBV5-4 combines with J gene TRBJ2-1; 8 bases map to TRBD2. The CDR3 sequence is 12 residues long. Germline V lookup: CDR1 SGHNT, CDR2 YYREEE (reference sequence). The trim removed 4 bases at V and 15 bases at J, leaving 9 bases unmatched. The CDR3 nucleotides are TGTGCCAGCAGCCCATCCGGACTAGCCAGGTTCTTC. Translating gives CASSPSGLARFF.

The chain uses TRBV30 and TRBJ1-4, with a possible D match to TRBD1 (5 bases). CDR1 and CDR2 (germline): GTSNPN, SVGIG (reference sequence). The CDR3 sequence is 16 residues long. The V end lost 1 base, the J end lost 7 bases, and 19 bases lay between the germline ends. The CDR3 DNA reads TGTGCCTGGAGTGCCGGGGTTGGGTTTGGGACTGAAAAACTGTTTTTT. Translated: CAWSAGVGFGTEKLFF.

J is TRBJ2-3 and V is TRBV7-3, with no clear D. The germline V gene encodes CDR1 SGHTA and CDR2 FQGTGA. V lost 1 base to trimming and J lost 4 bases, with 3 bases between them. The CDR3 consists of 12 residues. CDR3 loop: CASSLNADTQYF. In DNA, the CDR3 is TGTGCCAGCAGCTTAAATGCAGATACGCAGTATTTT.